In this sample, the clone carrying this T cell receptor (beta chain) turned up a few times. This specimen belongs to a study of cytomegalovirus exposure and HLA in healthy donors. The PCR used 60 Vbeta and 13 Jbeta primers. Only in-frame clones appear in the TCRdb table, and some are missing; sequencing was by immunoSEQ multiplex PCR. Of some 140,000 clones listed, about 9.1% were seen once; the top ten hold roughly 7.2%. The CDR3 totals 15 residues. Trimming stripped 0 bases from V and 4 bases from J, with 12 bases between. Germline CDR1 LGHNA, CDR2 YNFKEQ. This clonotype was sampled from a middle-aged woman in good health and CMV-seropositive. The sequenced material came from PBMCs. The chain has TRBV4-2 and TRBJ1-2; D unresolved. CDR3 DNA: TGTGCCAGCAGCCAAGATCCCGGGGATTTCTATGGCTACACCTTC. Translating gives CASSQDPGDFYGYTF.